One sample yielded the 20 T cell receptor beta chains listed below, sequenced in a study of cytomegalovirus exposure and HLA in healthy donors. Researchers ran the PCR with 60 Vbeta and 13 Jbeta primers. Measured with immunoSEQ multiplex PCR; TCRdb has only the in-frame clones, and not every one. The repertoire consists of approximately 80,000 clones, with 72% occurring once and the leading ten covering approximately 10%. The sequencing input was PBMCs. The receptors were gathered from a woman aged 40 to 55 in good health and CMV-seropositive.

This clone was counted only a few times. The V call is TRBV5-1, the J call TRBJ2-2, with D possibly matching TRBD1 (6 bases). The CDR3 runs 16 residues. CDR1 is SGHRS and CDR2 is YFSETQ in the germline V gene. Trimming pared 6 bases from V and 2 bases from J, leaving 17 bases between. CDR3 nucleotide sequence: TGCGCCAGCAAAACCGTCGGGACAAGAAACACCGGGGAGCTGTTTTTT. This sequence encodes CASKTVGTRNTGELFF.

CDR3 residues: CASSPIQNTEAFF. The CDR3 DNA is TGTGCCAGCTCACCAATACAGAACACTGAAGCTTTCTTT. This sequence joins TRBV18 and TRBJ1-1; D is ambiguous. Trimming pared 2 bases from V and 1 base from J, leaving 5 bases between. This CDR3 region has 13 residues. Germline CDR1 is KGHSH and CDR2 is LQKENI.

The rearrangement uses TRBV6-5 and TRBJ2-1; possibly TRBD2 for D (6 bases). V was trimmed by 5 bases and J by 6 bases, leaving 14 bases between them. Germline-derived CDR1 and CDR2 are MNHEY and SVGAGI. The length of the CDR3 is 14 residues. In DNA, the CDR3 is TGTGCCAGCAGTCAGCTCGCGGGGCGCAATGAGCAGTTCTTC. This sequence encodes CASSQLAGRNEQFF.

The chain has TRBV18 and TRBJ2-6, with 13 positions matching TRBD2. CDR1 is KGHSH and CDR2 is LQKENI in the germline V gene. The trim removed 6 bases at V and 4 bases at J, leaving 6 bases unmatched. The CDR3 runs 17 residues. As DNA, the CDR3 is TGTGCCAGCTCTGAACTAGCGGGAGGGACCGGGGCCAACGTCCTGACTTTC. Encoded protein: CASSELAGGTGANVLTF.

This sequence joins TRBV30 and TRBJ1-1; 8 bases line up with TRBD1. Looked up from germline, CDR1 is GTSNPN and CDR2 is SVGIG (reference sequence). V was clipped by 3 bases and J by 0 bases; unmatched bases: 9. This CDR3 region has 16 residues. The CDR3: CAWSGQGARMNTEAFF. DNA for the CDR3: TGTGCCTGGAGCGGCCAGGGGGCTCGTATGAACACTGAAGCTTTCTTT.

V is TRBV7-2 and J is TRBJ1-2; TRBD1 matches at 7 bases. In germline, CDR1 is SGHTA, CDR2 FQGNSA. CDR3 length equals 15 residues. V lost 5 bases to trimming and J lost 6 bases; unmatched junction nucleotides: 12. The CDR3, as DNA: TGTGCCAGCAGCCTGCCGGACAGGATGAGAGATGGCTACACCTTC. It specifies CASSLPDRMRDGYTF.

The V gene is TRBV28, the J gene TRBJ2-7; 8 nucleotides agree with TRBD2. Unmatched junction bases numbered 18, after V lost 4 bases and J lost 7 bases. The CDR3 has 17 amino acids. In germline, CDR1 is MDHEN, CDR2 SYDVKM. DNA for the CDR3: TGTGCCAGCAGTTCCTACGGTGAGGTTAGCGGGGATTCAGAGCAGTACTTC. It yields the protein CASSSYGEVSGDSEQYF.

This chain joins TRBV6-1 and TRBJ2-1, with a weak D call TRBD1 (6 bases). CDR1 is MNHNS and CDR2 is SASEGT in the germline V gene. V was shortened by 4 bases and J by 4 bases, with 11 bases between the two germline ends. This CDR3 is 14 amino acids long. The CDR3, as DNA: TGTGCCAGCAGTGGGACAGCACCGTACAATGAGCAGTTCTTC. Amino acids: CASSGTAPYNEQFF.

The CDR3, as DNA: TGCAGTGCTAATGTAATAGATACGCAGTATTTT. It specifies CSANVIDTQYF. The rearrangement joins TRBV20-1 to TRBJ2-3; D remains ambiguous. V was trimmed by 4 bases and J by 5 bases, leaving 7 bases between them. The CDR3 is made up of 11 amino acids. Germline assignment: CDR1 DFQATT and CDR2 SNEGSKA (reference sequence).

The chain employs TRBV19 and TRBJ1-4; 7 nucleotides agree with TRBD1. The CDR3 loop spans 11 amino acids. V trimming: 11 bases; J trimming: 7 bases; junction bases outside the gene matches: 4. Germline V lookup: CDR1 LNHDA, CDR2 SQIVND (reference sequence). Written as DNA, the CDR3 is TGTGCCTCGACAGGGTTTGAAAAACTGTTTTTT. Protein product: CASTGFEKLFF.

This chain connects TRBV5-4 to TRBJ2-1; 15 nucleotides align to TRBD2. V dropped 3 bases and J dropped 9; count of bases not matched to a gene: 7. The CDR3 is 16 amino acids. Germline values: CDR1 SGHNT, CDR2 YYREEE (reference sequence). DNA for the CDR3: TGTGCCAGCAGCTCAGGACTAGCGGGAGGGATTCGTGAGCAGTTCTTC. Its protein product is CASSSGLAGGIREQFF.

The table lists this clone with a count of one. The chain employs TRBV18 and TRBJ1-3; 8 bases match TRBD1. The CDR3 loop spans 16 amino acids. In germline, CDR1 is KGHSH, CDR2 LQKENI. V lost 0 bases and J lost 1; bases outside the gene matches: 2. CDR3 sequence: CASSPPTGASGNTIYF. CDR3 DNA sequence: TGTGCCAGCTCACCACCGACAGGGGCGTCTGGAAACACCATATATTTT. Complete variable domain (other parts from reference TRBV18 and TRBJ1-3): NAGVMQNPRHLVRRRGQEARLRCSPMKGHSHVYWYRQLPEEGLKFMVYLQKENIIDESGMPKERFSAEFPKEGPSILRIQQVVRGDSAAYFCASSPPTGASGNTIYFGEGSWLTVV.

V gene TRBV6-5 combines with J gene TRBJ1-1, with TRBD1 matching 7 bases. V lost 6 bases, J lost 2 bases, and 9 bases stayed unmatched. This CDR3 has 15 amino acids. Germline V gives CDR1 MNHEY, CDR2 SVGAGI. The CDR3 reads CASSRGTVRNTEAFF. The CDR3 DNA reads TGTGCCAGCAGCCGCGGGACAGTTCGCAACACTGAAGCTTTCTTT.

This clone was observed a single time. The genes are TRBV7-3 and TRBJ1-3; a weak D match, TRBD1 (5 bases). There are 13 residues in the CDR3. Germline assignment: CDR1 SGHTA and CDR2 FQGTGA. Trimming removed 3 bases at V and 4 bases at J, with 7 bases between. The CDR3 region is CASSLAGGNTIYF. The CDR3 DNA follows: TGTGCCAGCAGCTTGGCAGGGGGAAACACCATATATTTT. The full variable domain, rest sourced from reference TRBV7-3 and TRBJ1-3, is GAGVSQTPSNKVTEKGKYVELRCDPISGHTALYWYRQSLGQGPEFLIYFQGTGAADDSGLPNDRFFAVRPEGSVSTLKIQRTERGDSAVYLCASSLAGGNTIYFGEGSWLTVV.

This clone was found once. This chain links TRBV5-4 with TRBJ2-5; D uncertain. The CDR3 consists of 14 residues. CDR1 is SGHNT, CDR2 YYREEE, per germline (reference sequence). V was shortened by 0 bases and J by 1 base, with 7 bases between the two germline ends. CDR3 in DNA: TGTGCCAGCAGCTTGGATTCTACCCAAGAGACCCAGTACTTC. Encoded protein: CASSLDSTQETQYF. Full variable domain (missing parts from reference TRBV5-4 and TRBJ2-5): ETGVTQSPTHLIKTRGQQVTLRCSSQSGHNTVSWYQQALGQGPQFIFQYYREEENGRGNFPPRFSGLQFPNYSSELNVNALELDDSALYLCASSLDSTQETQYFGPGTRLLVL.

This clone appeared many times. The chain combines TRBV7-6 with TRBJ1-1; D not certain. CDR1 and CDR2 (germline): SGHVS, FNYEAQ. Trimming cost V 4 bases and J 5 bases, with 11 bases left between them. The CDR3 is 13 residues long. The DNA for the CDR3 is TGTGCCAGCAGCTCGACGCGCGGGACTGAAGCTTTCTTT. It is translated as CASSSTRGTEAFF.

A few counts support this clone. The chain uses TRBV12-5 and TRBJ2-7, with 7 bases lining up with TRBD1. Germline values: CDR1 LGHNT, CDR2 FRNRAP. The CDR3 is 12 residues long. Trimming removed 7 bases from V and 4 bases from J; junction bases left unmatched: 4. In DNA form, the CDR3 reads TGTGCTAGTGAGGGACAGACGTACGAGCAGTACTTC. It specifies CASEGQTYEQYF.

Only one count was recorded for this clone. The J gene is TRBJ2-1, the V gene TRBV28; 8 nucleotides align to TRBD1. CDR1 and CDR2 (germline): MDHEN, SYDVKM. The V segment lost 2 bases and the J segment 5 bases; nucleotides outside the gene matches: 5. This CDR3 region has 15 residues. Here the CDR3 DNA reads TGTGCCAGCAGTTTAGGGCAGGGGGCTCACAATGAGCAGTTCTTC. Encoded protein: CASSLGQGAHNEQFF.

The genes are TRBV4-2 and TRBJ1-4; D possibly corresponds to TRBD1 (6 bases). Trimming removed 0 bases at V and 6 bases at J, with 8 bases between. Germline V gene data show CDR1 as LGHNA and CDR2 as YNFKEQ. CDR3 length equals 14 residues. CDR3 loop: CASSQEAGDEKLFF. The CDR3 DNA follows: TGTGCCAGCAGCCAAGAGGCAGGGGATGAAAAACTGTTTTTT.

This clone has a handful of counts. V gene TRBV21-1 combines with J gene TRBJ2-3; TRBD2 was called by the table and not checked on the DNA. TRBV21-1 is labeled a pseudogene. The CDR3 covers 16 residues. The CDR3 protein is CASSKGLAGDRDTQYF. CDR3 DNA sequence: TGTGCCAGCAGCAAAGGACTAGCGGGAGATAGGGATACGCAGTATTTT.